Each of the 17 T cell receptor beta chains below was sequenced from the same sample in a study of cytomegalovirus exposure and HLA in healthy donors. The PCR used 60 Vbeta and 13 Jbeta primers. This table comes from immunoSEQ multiplex PCR, and its TCRdb copy is limited to in-frame clones, with some not included. The sample lists 85,000 to 120,000 clones; 60% to 80% were seen once. The specimen was PBMCs. The receptors were gathered from a man aged 35 to 55 in good health and CMV-seronegative.

This chain joins TRBV7-8 and TRBJ1-4, with D perhaps matching TRBD1 (6 bases). The CDR3 runs to 18 residues. V gave up 4 bases and J gave up 0 bases, with 18 bases separating them. The germline CDR1 and CDR2 sequences are SGHVS and FQNEAQ. Here the CDR3 DNA reads TGTGCCAGCAGCTCCTTTTGGACAGAGCCCGCAACTAATGAAAAACTGTTTTTT. Translation: CASSSFWTEPATNEKLFF.

The chain carries TRBV7-2 and TRBJ2-7, with D possibly being TRBD1 (6 bases). The CDR3 extends over 14 amino acids. Trimming took off 1 base at V and 2 bases at J, with 9 bases between the two ends. Per germline, CDR1 SGHTA and CDR2 FQGNSA. DNA of the CDR3: TGTGCCAGCAGCTTAGGGACAGATCCCTACGAGCAGTACTTC. The encoded protein is CASSLGTDPYEQYF.

This clone was counted a few times. The chain uses TRBV5-4 and TRBJ1-4, with TRBD1 as a possible D gene (6 bases). The CDR3 loop spans 16 amino acids. CDR1 and CDR2 from the germline V gene are SGHNT and YYREEE (reference sequence). V gave up 0 bases and J gave up 10 bases, with 19 bases separating them. The CDR3 spells CASSLVSVQGKGKLFF. The CDR3 DNA reads TGTGCCAGCAGCTTGGTTTCGGTTCAGGGGAAGGGAAAACTGTTTTTT.

With respect to this clone: The sample holds other DNA sequences that translate to the same CDR3. The chain links TRBV2 to TRBJ1-3; D ambiguous. The V end lost 4 bases, the J end lost 0 bases, and 4 bases lay between the germline ends. This CDR3 contains 13 residues. Per the germline V gene, CDR1 is SNHLY and CDR2 is FYNNEI. Here the CDR3 DNA reads TGTGCCAGCAGTGCCAGCTCTGGAAACACCATATATTTT. Translated, it gives CASSASSGNTIYF.

This chain links TRBV2 with TRBJ1-2, with TRBD1 matching over 7 bases. Germline V CDR1 and CDR2: SNHLY, FYNNEI. V shed 1 base, J shed 4 bases, and the junction held 9 bases outside the gene matches. This CDR3 spans 16 amino acids. The DNA of the CDR3 is TGTGCCAGCAGTGAAGTTAACACAGGGGAAAGCTATGGCTACACCTTC. Translating gives CASSEVNTGESYGYTF.

The chain couples TRBV7-2 to TRBJ1-3; TRBD1 is a possible D gene (6 bases). CDR1 is SGHTA and CDR2 is FQGNSA in the germline V gene. The CDR3 totals 16 residues. V was trimmed by 5 bases and J by 0 bases, leaving 14 bases between them. This CDR3 is CASSRPGATSGNTIYF. CDR3 nucleotides: TGTGCCAGCAGCAGACCAGGGGCGACCTCTGGAAACACCATATATTTT.

The rearrangement uses TRBV6-5 and TRBJ1-5, with unresolved D. V dropped 5 bases and J dropped 4 bases, with 9 bases sitting between them. This CDR3 region has 13 residues. The germline V gene encodes CDR1 MNHEY and CDR2 SVGAGI. The CDR3 region has the DNA TGTGCCAGCAGTCCACGGGGAAATCAGCCCCAGCATTTT. It specifies CASSPRGNQPQHF.

The chain links TRBV2 to TRBJ1-1; 7 nucleotides line up with TRBD1. The CDR3 has 15 residues. With 4 bases clipped from V and 10 bases from J, the junction kept 15 bases outside the gene matches. Germline-derived CDR1 and CDR2 are SNHLY and FYNNEI. The chain's CDR3 is CASSGLQGRGRGAFF. The CDR3 DNA sequence: TGTGCCAGCAGTGGACTACAGGGGCGCGGTAGGGGAGCTTTCTTT.

V usage is TRBV5-5 and J usage is TRBJ1-2; D may be TRBD1 (5 bases). V was pared by 0 bases and J by 8 bases, with 23 bases between. CDR3 length: 17 amino acids. Germline V lookup: CDR1 SGHKS, CDR2 YYEKEE (reference sequence). The CDR3 loop is CASSLDLGQGYPGGYTF. CDR3 nucleotides: TGTGCCAGCAGCTTGGATTTAGGACAAGGATACCCCGGCGGCTACACCTTC.

The chain is built from TRBV11-1 and TRBJ2-1; TRBD1 aligns across 10 bases. The CDR3 sequence is 15 residues long. Germline V gene sequence: CDR1 SGHAT, CDR2 FQDESV (reference sequence). Losses at the gene ends were 3 bases for V and 8 bases for J; bases not matched to a gene: 7. The CDR3: CASSLTGTGAYEQFF. CDR3 DNA sequence: TGTGCCAGCAGCTTGACCGGGACAGGGGCATATGAGCAGTTCTTC.

V is TRBV2 and J is TRBJ2-5; D is uncertain. V was shortened by 4 bases and J by 4 bases, with 4 bases between the two germline ends. Germline V gene lookup returns CDR1 SNHLY and CDR2 FYNNEI. The CDR3 consists of 11 residues. The CDR3 sequence: CASSVRETQYF. The CDR3 DNA reads as TGTGCCAGCAGTGTCAGAGAGACCCAGTACTTC.

The chain has TRBV5-4 and TRBJ2-3, with D perhaps TRBD1 (6 bases). The CDR3 consists of 14 residues. Germline V lookup: CDR1 SGHNT, CDR2 YYREEE (reference sequence). V lost 4 bases and J 0 bases, leaving 9 bases between the germline ends. In DNA, the CDR3 is TGTGCCAGCAGCCTGGACAGCAGCACAGATACGCAGTATTTT. This translates into CASSLDSSTDTQYF.

The chain is built from TRBV11-2 and TRBJ2-5; TRBD1 might be the D (5 bases). Trimming took off 1 base at V and 5 bases at J, with 14 bases between the two ends. The CDR3 is 15 residues long. CDR1 SGHAT and CDR2 FQNNGV come from the germline V gene. The CDR3, as DNA: TGTGCCAGCAGCTTAGGAGCAGGTCCAGGGGAGACCCAGTACTTC. Its translation is CASSLGAGPGETQYF.

In this sample, this clone turned up a few times. V usage is TRBV27 and J usage is TRBJ2-2; D not certain. V lost 0 bases, J lost 5 bases, and 4 bases lay in between. From germline, CDR1 is MNHEY and CDR2 SMNVEV (reference sequence). This CDR3 contains 13 residues. The CDR3 DNA is TGTGCCAGCAGTTTATCTTATACCGGGGAGCTGTTTTTT. Its protein is CASSLSYTGELFF.

This clone appeared a single time. The chain joins TRBV14 to TRBJ1-2; 8 nucleotides align to TRBD1. The J segment lost 7 bases and the V segment lost 1 base, leaving 11 bases of the junction unmatched. Germline V CDR1 and CDR2: SGHDN, FVKESK. The CDR3 totals 16 residues. Written as DNA, the CDR3 is TGTGCCAGCAGCCAAGTTGCGGGCAGGGGGCTTGTTGGCTACACCTTC. Translation: CASSQVAGRGLVGYTF.

V is TRBV13 and J is TRBJ2-2, with 7 bases identical to TRBD2. V shed 5 bases and J 1 base; nucleotides not matched to a gene: 7. This CDR3 spans 16 amino acids. Germline CDR1 and CDR2: PRHDT and FYEKMQ (reference sequence). The CDR3 DNA reads as TGTGCCAGCAGCGGGGGGGTTACTCAGAACACCGGGGAGCTGTTTTTT. The encoded protein is CASSGGVTQNTGELFF.

The DNA for the CDR3 is TGTGCCAGCAGCCCCCGGACGGGGAACTATGGCTACACCTTC. This gives the protein CASSPRTGNYGYTF. The chain is built from TRBV11-2 and TRBJ1-2, with D unresolved. Germline CDR1 reads SGHAT; CDR2 reads FQNNGV. Trimming removed 5 bases at V and 2 bases at J, with 12 bases between. The CDR3 covers 14 residues. Using reference TRBV11-2 and TRBJ1-2 for the parts outside the CDR3, the full variable domain is EAGVAQSPRYKIIEKRQSVAFWCNPISGHATLYWYQQILGQGPKLLIQFQNNGVVDDSQLPKDRFSAERLKGVDSTLKIQPAKLEDSAVYLCASSPRTGNYGYTFGSGTRLTVV.